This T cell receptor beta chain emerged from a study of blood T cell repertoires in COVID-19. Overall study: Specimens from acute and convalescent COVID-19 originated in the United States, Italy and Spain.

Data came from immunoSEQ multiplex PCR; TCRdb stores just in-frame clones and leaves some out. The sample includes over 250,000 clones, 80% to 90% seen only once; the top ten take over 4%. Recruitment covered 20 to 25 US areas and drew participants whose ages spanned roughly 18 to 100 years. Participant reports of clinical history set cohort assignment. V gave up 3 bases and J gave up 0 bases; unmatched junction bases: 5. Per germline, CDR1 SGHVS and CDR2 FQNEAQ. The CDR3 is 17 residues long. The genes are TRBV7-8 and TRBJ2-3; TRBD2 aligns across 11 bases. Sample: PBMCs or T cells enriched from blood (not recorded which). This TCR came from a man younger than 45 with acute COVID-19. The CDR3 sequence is CASSFRSGRGSTDTQYF. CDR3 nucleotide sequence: TGTGCCAGCAGCTTCCGTAGCGGGAGGGGTAGCACAGATACGCAGTATTTT.